The clone carrying this T cell receptor beta chain has only a few counts. Its specificity is unknown. Expressed TCRB transcripts were sequenced after all isolated RNA was converted to cDNA. Approximately 3.6 million reads was the average for naive, central memory and regulatory T cell samples. Sequenced by immunoSEQ multiplex PCR; TCRdb stores in-frame clones only, minus some. This table has almost 350,000 clones, 6.5% to 10% appearing once. The sample originates from a study of beta chain features in type 1 diabetes. Study details: Sorted cell examination encompassed about 110,000,000 cells across all samples.

Overall study results and limits: HLA effects on TCRB rearrangement stayed unresolved here. Within each of all four CD4+ subsets, Type 1 diabetes patients had TCRB CDR3s that were moderately but significantly shorter.

V lost 5 bases to trimming and J lost 3 bases; unmatched junction nucleotides: 6. The CDR3 loop spans 15 amino acids. Germline CDR1 reads KGHSH; CDR2 reads LQKENI. The chain has TRBV18 and TRBJ2-7; 11 bases are shared with TRBD1. The sample taken for sequencing was central memory CD4+ T cells from blood. This clonotype was sampled from a woman aged 18-29 years in good health. The CDR3 DNA is TGTGCCAGCTCATCCATGGGGACAGGGGGCTACGAGCAGTACTTC. This gives the protein CASSSMGTGGYEQYF.